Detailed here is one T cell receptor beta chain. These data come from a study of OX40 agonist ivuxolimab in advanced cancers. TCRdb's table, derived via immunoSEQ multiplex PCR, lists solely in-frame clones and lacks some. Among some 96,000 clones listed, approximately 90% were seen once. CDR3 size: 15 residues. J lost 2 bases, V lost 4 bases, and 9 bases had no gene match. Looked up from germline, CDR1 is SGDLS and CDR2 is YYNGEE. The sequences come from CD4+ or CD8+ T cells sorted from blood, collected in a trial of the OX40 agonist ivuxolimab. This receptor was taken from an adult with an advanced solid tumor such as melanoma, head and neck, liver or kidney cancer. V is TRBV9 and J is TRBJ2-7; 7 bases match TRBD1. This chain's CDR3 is CASSPGQERTYEQYF. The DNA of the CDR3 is TGTGCCAGCAGCCCAGGACAGGAACGAACCTACGAGCAGTACTTC.